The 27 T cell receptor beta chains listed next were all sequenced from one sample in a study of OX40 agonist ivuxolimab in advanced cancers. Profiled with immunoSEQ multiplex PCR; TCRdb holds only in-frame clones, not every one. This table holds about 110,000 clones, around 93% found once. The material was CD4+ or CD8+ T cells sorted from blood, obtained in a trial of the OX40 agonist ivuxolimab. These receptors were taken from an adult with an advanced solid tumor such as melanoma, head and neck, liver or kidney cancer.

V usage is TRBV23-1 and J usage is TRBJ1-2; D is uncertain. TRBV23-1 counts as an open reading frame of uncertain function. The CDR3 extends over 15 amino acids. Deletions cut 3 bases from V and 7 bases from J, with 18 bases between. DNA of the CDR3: TGCGCCAGCAGTCAGACCAGTGTCAGGATGGTTGGCTACACCTTC. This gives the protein CASSQTSVRMVGYTF.

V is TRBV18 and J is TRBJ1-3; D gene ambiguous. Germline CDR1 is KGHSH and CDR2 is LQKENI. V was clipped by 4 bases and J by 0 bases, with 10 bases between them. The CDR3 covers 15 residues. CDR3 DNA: TGTGCCAGCTCACGCGACGGTGGCTCTGGAAACACCATATATTTT. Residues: CASSRDGGSGNTIYF.

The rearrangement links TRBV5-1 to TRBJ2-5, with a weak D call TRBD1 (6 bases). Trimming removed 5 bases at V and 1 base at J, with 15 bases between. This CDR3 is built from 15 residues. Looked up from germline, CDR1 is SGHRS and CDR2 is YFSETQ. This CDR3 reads CASSSGTYSQETQYF. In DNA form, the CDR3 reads TGCGCCAGCAGTTCGGGGACATACAGCCAAGAGACCCAGTACTTC. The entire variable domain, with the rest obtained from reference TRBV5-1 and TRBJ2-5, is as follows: KAGVTQTPRYLIKTRGQQVTLSCSPISGHRSVSWYQQTPGQGLQFLFEYFSETQRNKGNFPGRFSGRQFSNSRSEMNVSTLELGDSALYLCASSSGTYSQETQYFGPGTRLLVL.

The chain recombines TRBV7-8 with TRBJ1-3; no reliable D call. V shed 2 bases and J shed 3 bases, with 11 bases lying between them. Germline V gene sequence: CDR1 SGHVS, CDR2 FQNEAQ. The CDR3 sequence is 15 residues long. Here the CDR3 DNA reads TGTGCCAGCAGCTTATCCTTCGGGGATGGAAACACCATATATTTT. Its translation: CASSLSFGDGNTIYF.

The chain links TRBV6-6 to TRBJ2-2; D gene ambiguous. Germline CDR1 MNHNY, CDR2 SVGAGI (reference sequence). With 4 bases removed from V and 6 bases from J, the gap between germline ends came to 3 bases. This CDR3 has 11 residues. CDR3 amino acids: CASSWSGELFF. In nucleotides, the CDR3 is TGTGCCAGCAGTTGGTCCGGGGAGCTGTTTTTT.

This CDR3 is CASRATSGAFYEQYF. DNA for the CDR3: TGTGCCAGCAGAGCTACCAGCGGAGCCTTCTACGAGCAGTACTTC. J is TRBJ2-7 and V is TRBV6-5, with D possibly being TRBD2 (5 bases). This CDR3 is built from 15 residues. From germline, CDR1 is MNHEY and CDR2 SVGAGI. Trimming pared 6 bases from V and 3 bases from J, leaving 18 bases between.

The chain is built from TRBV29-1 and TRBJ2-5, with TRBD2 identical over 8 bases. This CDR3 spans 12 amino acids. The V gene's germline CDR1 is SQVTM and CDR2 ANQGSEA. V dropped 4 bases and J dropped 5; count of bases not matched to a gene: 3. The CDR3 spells CSVGPGGETQYF. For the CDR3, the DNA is TGCAGCGTTGGTCCGGGAGGGGAGACCCAGTACTTC.

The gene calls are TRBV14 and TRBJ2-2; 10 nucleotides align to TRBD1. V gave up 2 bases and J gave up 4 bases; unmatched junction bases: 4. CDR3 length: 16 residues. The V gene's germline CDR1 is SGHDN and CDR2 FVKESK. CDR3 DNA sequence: TGTGCCAGCAGCCAACGACAGGGGGCGACCACCGGGGAGCTGTTTTTT. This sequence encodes CASSQRQGATTGELFF.

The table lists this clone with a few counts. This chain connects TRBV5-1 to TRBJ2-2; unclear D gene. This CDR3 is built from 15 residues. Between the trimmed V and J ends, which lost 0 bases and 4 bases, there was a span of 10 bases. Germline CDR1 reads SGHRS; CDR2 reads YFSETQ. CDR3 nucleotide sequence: TGCGCCAGCAGCTTGGACCGACCCAGCACCGGGGAGCTGTTTTTT. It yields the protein CASSLDRPSTGELFF.

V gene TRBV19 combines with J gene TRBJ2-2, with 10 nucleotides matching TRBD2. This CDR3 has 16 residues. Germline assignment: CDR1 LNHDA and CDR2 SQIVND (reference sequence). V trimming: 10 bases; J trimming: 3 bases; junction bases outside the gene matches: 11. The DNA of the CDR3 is TGTGCCACTCGACGAGCGGGAGGGCCCGACACCGGGGAGCTGTTTTTT. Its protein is CATRRAGGPDTGELFF. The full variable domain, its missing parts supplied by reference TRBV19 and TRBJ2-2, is DGGITQSPKYLFRKEGQNVTLSCEQNLNHDAMYWYRQDPGQGLRLIYYSQIVNDFQKGDIAEGYSVSREKKESFPLTVTSAQKNPTAFYLCATRRAGGPDTGELFFGEGSRLTVL.

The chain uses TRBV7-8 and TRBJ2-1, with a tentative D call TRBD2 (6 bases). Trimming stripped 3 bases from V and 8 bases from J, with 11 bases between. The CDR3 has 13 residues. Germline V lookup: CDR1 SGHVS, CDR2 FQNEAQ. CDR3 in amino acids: CASSFSGGHEQFF. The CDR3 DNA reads TGTGCCAGCAGCTTCTCTGGAGGGCATGAGCAGTTCTTC.

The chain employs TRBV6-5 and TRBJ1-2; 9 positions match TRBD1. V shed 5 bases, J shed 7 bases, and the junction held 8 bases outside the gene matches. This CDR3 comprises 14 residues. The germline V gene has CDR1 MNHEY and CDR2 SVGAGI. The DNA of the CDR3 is TGTGCCAGCAGTCCCGGACAGGGGTCTGGTGGCTACACCTTC. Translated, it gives CASSPGQGSGGYTF.

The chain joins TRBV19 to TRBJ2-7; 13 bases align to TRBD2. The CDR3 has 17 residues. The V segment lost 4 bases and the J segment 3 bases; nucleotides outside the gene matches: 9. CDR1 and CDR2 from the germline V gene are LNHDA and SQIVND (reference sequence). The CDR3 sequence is CASSTLGLAGTYYEQYF. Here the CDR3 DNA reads TGTGCCAGTAGTACCCTGGGACTAGCGGGGACATACTACGAGCAGTACTTC.

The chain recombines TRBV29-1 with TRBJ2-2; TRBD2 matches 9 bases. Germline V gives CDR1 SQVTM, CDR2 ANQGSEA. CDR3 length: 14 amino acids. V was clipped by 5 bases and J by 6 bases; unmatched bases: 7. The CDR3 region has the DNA TGCAGCGTTCGAGCGGGGGGAGGGCCCGGGGAGCTGTTTTTT. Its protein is CSVRAGGGPGELFF.

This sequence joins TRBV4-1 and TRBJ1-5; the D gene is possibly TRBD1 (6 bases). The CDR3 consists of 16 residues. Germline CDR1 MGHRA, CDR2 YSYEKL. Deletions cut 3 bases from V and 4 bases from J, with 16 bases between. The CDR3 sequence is CASSHPSDRRNQPQHF. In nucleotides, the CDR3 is TGCGCCAGCAGCCATCCTTCAGACAGGCGGAATCAGCCCCAGCATTTT.

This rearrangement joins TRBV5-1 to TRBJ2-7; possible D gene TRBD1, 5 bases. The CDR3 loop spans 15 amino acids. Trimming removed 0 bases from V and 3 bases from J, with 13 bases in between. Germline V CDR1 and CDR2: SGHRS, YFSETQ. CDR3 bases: TGCGCCAGCAGCTTGGCAGGAGACAGTCTCTACGAGCAGTACTTC. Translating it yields CASSLAGDSLYEQYF.

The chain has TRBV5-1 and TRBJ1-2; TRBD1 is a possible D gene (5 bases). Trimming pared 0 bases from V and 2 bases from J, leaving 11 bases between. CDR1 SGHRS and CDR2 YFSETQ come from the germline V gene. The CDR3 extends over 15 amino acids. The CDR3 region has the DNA TGCGCCAGCAGCTTGGGGGCCAGGGTGAACTATGGCTACACCTTC. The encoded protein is CASSLGARVNYGYTF.

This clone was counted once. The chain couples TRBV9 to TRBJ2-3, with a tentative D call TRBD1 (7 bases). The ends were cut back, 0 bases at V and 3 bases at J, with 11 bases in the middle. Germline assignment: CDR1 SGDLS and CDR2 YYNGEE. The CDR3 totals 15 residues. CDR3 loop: CASSVAGGGTDTQYF. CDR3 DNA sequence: TGTGCCAGCAGCGTAGCAGGGGGAGGAACAGATACGCAGTATTTT.

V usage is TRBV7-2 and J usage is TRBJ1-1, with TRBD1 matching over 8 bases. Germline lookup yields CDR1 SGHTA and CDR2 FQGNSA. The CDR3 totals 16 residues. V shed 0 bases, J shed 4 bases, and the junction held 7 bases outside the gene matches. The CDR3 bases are TGTGCCAGCAGCTTAGCGCGGACAGGGCGACGCACTGAAGCTTTCTTT. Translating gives CASSLARTGRRTEAFF.

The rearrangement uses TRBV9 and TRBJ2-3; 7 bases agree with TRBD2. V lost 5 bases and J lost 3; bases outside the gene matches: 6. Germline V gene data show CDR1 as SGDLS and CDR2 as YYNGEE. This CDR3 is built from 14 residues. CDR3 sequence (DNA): TGTGCCAGCAGGTCTGGGGAGGGGACAGATACGCAGTATTTT. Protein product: CASRSGEGTDTQYF.

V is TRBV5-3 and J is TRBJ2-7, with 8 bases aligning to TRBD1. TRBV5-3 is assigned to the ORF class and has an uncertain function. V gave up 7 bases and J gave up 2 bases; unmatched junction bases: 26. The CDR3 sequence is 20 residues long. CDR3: CARSRGGFLSARQGPYEQYF. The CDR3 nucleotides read TGTGCCAGATCTCGGGGTGGGTTTCTGTCGGCTCGACAGGGGCCCTACGAGCAGTACTTC.

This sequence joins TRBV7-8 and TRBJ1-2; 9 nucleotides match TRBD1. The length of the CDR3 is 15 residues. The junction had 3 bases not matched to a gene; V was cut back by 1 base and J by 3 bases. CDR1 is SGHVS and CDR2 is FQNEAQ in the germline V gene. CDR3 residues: CASSLEWTGDYGYTF. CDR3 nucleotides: TGTGCCAGCAGCTTAGAATGGACAGGGGACTATGGCTACACCTTC.

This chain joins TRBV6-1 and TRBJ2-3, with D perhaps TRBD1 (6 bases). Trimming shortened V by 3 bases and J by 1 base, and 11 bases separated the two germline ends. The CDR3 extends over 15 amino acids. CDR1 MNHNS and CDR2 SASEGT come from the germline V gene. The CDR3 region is CASSEAGARTDTQYF. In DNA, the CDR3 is TGTGCCAGCAGTGAGGCAGGGGCCCGCACAGATACGCAGTATTTT.

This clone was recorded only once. This CDR3 is CASSLAGGLNTEAFF. Written as DNA, the CDR3 is TGCGCCAGCAGCCTGGCGGGTGGATTGAACACTGAAGCTTTCTTT. The rearrangement links TRBV5-1 to TRBJ1-1; D is undetermined. Germline V lookup: CDR1 SGHRS, CDR2 YFSETQ. The CDR3 has 15 residues. Trimming took off 4 bases at V and 0 bases at J, with 13 bases between the two ends.

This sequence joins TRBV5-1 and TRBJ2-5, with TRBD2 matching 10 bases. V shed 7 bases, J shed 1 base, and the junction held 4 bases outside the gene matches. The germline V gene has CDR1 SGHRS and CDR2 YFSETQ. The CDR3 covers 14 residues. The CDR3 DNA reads TGCGCCAGCCGGCTAGCGGGAGTCCAAGAGACCCAGTACTTC. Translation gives CASRLAGVQETQYF.

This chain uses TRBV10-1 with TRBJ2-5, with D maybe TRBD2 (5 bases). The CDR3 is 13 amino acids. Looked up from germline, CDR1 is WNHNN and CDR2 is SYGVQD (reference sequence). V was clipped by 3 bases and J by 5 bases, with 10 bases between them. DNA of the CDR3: TGCGCCAGCAGTGATGGTCAGCGGGAGACCCAGTACTTC. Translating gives CASSDGQRETQYF.

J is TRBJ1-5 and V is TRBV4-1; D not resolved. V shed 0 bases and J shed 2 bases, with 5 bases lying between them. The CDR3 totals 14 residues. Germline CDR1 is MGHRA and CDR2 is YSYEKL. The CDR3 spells CASSQDSGNQPQHF. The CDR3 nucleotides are TGCGCCAGCAGCCAAGATTCAGGCAATCAGCCCCAGCATTTT.